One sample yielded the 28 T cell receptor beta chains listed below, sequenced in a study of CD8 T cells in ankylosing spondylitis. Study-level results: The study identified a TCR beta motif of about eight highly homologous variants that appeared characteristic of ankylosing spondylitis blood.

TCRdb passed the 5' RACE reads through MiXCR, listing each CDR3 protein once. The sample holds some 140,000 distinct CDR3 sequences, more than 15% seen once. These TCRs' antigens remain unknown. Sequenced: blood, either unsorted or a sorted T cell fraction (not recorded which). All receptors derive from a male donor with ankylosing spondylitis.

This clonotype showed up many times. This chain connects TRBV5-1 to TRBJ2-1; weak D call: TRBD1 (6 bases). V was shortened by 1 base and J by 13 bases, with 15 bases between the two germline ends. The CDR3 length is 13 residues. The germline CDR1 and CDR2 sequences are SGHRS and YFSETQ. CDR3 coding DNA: TGCGCCAGCAGCTTGTATTCTGGGGGCGAACAGTTCTTC. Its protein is CASSLYSGGEQFF.

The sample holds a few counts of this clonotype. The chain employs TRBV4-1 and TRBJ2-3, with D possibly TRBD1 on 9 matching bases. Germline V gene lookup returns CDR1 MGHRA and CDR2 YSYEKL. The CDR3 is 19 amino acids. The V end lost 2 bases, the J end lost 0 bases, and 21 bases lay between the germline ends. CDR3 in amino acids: CASSQTDSGTGSSTDTQYF. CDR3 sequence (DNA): TGCGCCAGCAGCCAAACCGATAGCGGGACAGGGTCTAGCACAGATACGCAGTATTTT.

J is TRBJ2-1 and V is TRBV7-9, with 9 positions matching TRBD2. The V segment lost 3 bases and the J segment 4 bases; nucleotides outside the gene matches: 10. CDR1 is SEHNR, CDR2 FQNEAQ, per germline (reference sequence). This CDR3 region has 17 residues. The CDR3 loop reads CASSFFGTSGSYNEQFF. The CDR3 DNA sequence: TGTGCCAGCAGCTTTTTTGGCACTAGCGGGTCTTACAATGAGCAGTTCTTC.

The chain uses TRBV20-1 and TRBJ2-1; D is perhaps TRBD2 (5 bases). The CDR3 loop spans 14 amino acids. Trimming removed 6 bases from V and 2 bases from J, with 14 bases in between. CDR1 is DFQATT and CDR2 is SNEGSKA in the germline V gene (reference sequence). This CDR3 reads CSAEEVRAYNEQFF. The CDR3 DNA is TGCAGTGCCGAGGAGGTCAGAGCCTACAATGAGCAGTTCTTC.

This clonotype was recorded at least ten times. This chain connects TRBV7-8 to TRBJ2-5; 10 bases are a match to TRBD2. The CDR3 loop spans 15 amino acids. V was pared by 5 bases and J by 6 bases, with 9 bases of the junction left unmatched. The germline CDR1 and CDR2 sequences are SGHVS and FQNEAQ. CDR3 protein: CASSTPAGGPKTQYF. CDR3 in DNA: TGTGCCAGCAGCACCCCAGCGGGAGGGCCTAAGACCCAGTACTTC.

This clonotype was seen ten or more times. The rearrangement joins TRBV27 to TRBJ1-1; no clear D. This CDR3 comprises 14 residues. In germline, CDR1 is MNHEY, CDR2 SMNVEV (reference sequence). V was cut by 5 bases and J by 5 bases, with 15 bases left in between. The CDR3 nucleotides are TGTGCCAGCAGTAACGAGAGGTGGAGTACTGAAGCTTTCTTT. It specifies CASSNERWSTEAFF.

CDR3 in DNA: TGCGCCAGCAGCCGGACTAGCGGGAGCAAAAATGAGCAGTTCTTC. Translating gives CASSRTSGSKNEQFF. The rearrangement links TRBV4-1 to TRBJ2-1; 13 bases align to TRBD2. The CDR3 covers 15 residues. The V gene end was trimmed by 4 bases and the J gene end by 7 bases; junction bases not matched to a gene: 4. Germline-derived CDR1 and CDR2 are MGHRA and YSYEKL.

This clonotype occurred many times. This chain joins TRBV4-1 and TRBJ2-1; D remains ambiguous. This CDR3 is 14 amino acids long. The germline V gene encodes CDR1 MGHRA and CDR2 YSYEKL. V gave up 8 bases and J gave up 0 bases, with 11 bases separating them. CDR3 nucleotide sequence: TGCGCCAGCCAGGCCAGGAGCTCCTACAATGAGCAGTTCTTC. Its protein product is CASQARSSYNEQFF.

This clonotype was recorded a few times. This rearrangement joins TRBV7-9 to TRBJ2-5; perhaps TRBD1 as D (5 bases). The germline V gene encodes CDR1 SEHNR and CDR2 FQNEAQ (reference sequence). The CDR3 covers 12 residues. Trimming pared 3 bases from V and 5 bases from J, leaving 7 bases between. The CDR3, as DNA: TGTGCCAGCAGCTTCCCAGGGGAGACCCAGTACTTC. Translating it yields CASSFPGETQYF.

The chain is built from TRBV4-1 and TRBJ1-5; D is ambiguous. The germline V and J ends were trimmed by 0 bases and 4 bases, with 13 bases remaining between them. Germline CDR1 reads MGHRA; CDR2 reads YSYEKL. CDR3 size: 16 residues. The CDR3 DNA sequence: TGCGCCAGCAGCCAAGAAGGTTGGCGGGTTAATCAGCCCCAGCATTTT. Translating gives CASSQEGWRVNQPQHF.

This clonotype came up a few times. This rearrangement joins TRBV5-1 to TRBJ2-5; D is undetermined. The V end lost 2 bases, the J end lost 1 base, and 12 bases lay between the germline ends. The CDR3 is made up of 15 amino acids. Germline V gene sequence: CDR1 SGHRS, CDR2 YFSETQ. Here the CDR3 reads CASSFSELSQETQYF. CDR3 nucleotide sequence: TGCGCCAGCAGCTTTTCAGAACTCTCCCAAGAGACCCAGTACTTC.

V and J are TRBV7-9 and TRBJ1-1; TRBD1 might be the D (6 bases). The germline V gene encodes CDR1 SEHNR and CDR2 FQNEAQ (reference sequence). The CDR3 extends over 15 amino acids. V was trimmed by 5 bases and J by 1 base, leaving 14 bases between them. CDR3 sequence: CASSPSQGGNTEAFF. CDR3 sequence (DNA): TGTGCCAGCAGCCCCTCACAGGGAGGGAACACTGAAGCTTTCTTT.

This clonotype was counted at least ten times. The CDR3 reads CASRGLQGGGSPLHF. The CDR3 region has the DNA TGTGCCAGCAGGGGGTTACAGGGGGGAGGATCACCCCTCCACTTT. The chain recombines TRBV28 with TRBJ1-6; 8 nucleotides line up with TRBD1. Germline trimming cut 6 bases from V and 10 bases from J; bases unmatched to any gene: 11. The germline CDR1 and CDR2 sequences are MDHEN and SYDVKM. The CDR3 is made up of 15 amino acids.

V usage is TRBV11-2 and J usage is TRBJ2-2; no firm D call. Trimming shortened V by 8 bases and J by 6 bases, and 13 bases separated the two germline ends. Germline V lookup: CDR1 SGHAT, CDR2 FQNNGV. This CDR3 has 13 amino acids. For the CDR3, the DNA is TGTGCCAGCTCGCGGCCCCTGGCCGGGGAGCTGTTTTTT. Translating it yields CASSRPLAGELFF.

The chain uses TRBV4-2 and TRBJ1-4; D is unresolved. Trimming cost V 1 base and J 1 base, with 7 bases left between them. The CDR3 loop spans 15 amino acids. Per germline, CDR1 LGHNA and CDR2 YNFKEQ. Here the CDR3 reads CASSQAIRTNEKLFF. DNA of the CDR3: TGTGCCAGCAGCCAAGCGATTCGAACTAATGAAAAACTGTTTTTT.

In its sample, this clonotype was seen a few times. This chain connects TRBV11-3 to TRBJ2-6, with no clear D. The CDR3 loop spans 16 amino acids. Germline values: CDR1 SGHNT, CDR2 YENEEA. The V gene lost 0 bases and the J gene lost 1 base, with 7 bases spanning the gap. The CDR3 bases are TGTGCCAGCAGCTTAGATCCTCGTTCTGGGGCCAACGTCCTGACTTTC. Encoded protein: CASSLDPRSGANVLTF.

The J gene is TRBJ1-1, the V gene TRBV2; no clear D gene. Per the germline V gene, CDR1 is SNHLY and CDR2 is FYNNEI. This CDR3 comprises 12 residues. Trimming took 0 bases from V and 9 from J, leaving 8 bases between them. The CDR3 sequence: CASSEASPQAFF. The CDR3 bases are TGTGCCAGCAGTGAAGCGTCGCCCCAAGCTTTCTTT.

CDR3 residues: CASSVGGGENEQFF. The CDR3 DNA follows: TGTGCCAGCAGCGTTGGAGGGGGGGAAAATGAGCAGTTCTTC. The chain links TRBV9 to TRBJ2-1, with D possibly being TRBD2 (7 bases). This CDR3 has 14 amino acids. The V and J ends lost 2 bases and 7 bases respectively, with 13 bases between them. CDR1 SGDLS and CDR2 YYNGEE come from the germline V gene.

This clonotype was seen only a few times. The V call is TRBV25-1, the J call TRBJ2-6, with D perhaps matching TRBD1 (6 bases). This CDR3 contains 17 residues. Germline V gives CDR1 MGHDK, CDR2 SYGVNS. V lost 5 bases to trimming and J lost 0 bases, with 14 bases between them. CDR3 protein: CASSTRDTGSGANVLTF. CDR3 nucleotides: TGTGCCAGCAGTACCCGGGACACCGGCTCTGGGGCCAACGTCCTGACTTTC.

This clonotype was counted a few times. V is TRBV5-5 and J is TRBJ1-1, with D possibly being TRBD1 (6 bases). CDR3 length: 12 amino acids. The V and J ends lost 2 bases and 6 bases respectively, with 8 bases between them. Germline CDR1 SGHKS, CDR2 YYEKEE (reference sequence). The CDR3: CASSFQGPEAFF. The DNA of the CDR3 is TGTGCCAGCAGCTTTCAGGGGCCTGAAGCTTTCTTT.

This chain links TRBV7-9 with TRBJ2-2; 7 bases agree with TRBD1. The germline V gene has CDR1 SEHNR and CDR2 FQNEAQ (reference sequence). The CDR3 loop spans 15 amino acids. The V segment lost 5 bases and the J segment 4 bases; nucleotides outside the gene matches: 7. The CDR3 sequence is CASSPDRVGTGELFF. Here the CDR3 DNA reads TGTGCCAGCAGCCCCGACAGGGTCGGCACCGGGGAGCTGTTTTTT.

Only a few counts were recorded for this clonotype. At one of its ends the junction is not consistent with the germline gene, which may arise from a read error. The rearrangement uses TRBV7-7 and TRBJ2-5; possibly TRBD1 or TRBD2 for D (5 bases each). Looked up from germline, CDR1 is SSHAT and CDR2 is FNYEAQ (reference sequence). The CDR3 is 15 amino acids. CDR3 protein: CASSQPRDGKKTQYF. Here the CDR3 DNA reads TGTGCTAGCAGCCAGCCCCGGGACGGAAAGAAGACCCAGTACTTC.

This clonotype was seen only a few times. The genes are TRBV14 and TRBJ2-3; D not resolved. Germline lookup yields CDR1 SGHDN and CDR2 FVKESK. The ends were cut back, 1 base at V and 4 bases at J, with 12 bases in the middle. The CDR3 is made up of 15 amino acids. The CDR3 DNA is TGTGCCAGCAGCCAAGTCCAAGGTTTCTCAGATACGCAGTATTTT. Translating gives CASSQVQGFSDTQYF.

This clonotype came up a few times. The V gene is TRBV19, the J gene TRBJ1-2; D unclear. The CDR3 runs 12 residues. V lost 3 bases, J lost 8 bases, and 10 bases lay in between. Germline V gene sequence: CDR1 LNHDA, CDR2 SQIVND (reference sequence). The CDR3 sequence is CASSIGGNGYTF. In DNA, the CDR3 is TGTGCCAGTAGTATCGGAGGGAACGGCTACACCTTC.

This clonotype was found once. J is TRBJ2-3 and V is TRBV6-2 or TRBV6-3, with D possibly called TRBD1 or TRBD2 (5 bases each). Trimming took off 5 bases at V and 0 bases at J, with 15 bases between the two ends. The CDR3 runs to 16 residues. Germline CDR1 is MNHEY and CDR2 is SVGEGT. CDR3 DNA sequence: TGTGCCAGCAGTCCTCCGGGACCATCTAGCACAGATACGCAGTATTTT. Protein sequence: CASSPPGPSSTDTQYF.

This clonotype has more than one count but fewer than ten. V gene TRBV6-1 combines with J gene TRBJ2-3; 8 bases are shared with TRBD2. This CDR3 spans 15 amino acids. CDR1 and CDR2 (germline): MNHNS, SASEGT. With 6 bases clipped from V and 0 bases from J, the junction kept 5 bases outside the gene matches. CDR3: CASRRLALSTDTQYF. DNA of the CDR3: TGTGCCAGCAGGCGACTAGCGCTTAGCACAGATACGCAGTATTTT.

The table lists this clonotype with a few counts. CDR3 protein: CAISEPAGTGYNEQFF. The CDR3 bases are TGTGCCATCAGTGAGCCGGCGGGGACTGGATACAATGAGCAGTTCTTC. The chain is built from TRBV10-3 and TRBJ2-1, with a weak D call TRBD2 (6 bases). CDR3 size: 16 residues. Trimming removed 2 bases from V and 4 bases from J, with 15 bases in between. CDR1 is ENHRY and CDR2 is SYGVKD in the germline V gene.

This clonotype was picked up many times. This CDR3 reads CASSAREYSNQPQHF. CDR3 bases: TGTGCCAGCAGCGCCCGAGAGTATAGCAATCAGCCCCAGCATTTT. The rearrangement joins TRBV13 to TRBJ1-5; D not certain. Looked up from germline, CDR1 is PRHDT and CDR2 is FYEKMQ (reference sequence). This CDR3 contains 15 residues. V lost 5 bases and J lost 0, with 11 bases in between.